The source of this T cell receptor beta chain is a study of blood T cell repertoires in COVID-19. The wider study: Spain, Italy and the United States supplied samples that represented acute and convalescent COVID-19.

TCRdb's table, derived via immunoSEQ multiplex PCR, lists solely in-frame clones and lacks some. Of 180,000 or so clones in the sample, approximately 91% were seen once. This clone appeared once. The TCR originated in a man between 18 and 35 years old with active or convalescent COVID-19. The sequenced sample was peripheral blood.

CDR3 coding DNA: TGCGCCAGCAGCTTATTTCGGTGGGAGACCCAGTACTTC. This codes for CASSLFRWETQYF. The chain is built from TRBV5-1 and TRBJ2-5; no definite D call. The V gene lost 2 bases and the J gene lost 5 bases, with 10 bases spanning the gap. CDR3 length: 13 residues. Germline V lookup: CDR1 SGHRS, CDR2 YFSETQ.